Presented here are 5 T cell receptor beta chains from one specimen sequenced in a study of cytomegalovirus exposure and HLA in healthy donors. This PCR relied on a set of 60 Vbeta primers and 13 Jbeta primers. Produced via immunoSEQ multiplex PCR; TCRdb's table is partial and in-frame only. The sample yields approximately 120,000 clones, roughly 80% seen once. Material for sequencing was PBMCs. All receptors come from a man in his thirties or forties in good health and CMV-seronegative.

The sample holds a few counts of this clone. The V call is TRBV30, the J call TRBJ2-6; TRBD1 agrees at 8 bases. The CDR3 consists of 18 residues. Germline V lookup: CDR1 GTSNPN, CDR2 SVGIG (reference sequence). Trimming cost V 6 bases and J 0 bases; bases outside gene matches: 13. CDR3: CACSPPGQENSGANVLTF. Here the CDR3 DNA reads TGTGCCTGTTCTCCGCCGGGACAGGAAAACTCTGGGGCCAACGTCCTGACTTTC.

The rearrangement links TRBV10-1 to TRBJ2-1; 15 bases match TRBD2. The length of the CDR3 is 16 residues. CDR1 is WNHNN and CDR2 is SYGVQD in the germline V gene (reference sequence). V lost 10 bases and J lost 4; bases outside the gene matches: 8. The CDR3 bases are TGCGCCACGTCGATCGGACTAGCGGGAGGGTACAATGAGCAGTTCTTC. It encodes CATSIGLAGGYNEQFF.

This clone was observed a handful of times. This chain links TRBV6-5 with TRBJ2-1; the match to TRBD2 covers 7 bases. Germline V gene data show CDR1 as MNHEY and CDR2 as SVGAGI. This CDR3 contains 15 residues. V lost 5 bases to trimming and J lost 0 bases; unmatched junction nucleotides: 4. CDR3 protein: CASSVGGRSYNEQFF. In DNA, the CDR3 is TGTGCCAGCAGTGTGGGAGGGCGCTCCTACAATGAGCAGTTCTTC.

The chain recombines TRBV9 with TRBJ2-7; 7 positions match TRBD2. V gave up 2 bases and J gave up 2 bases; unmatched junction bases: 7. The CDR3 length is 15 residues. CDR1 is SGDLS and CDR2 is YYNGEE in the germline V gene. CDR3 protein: CASSVGRAGAYEQYF. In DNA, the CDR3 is TGTGCCAGCAGCGTGGGGCGGGCGGGAGCCTACGAGCAGTACTTC.

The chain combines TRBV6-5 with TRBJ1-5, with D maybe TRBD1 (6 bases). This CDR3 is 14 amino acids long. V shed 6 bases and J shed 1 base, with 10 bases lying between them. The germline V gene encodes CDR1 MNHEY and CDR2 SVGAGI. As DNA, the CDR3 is TGTGCCAGCAGACTCACAGGGAGCAATCAGCCCCAGCATTTT. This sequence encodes CASRLTGSNQPQHF.